This T cell receptor (beta chain) comes out of a study of T cell clusters in autoimmune cytopenias. At the level of the study: Per sample, median TRB depth was about 48,000 reads, yielding a median about 2,400 distinct clonotypes.

Comments on this clonotype: Its specificity is unknown.

Multiplex touch-down PCR amplified TRB using TRB-A and TRB-B pools in one tube. From its re-call of the multiplex PCR reads, TCRdb lists each CDR3 protein once, without DNA. The sample totals 5,500 to 8,500 distinct CDR3 sequences; its top ten clones hold around 23%. General observations from the study: TRB repertoire shifts in secondary cytopenia and chronic lymphocytic leukemia mostly reflected lymphoma, not autoimmunity. The cluster-lack signature was not seen for secondary cytopenia versus chronic lymphocytic leukemia. Primary autoimmune cytopenia patients seemingly lacked the physiological T cell clusters found in healthy donors.

Germline CDR1 reads DFQATT; CDR2 reads SNEGSKA (reference sequence). This CDR3 is built from 12 residues. TRB amplification used roughly 250 ng of peripheral blood genomic DNA. Sample: peripheral blood. The TCR was taken from a human donor with an autoimmune cytopenia or autoimmune hepatitis (not recorded which). V and J are TRBV20-1 and TRBJ1-1; with no DNA, the TCRdb D assignment of TRBD1 cannot be verified. CDR3 amino acids: CSYRVTNTEAFF.